This T cell receptor (beta chain) derives from a study of OX40 agonist ivuxolimab in advanced cancers. Study-wide context: Ivuxolimab is a fully human IgG2 antibody that activates OX40 (CD134). The group had a mean age of around 60 years, ranged from about 23 to 85, and was 82.7% male.

The CDR3 length is 18 residues. The V gene's germline CDR1 is SGDLS and CDR2 YYNGEE. V shed 3 bases and J 4 bases; nucleotides not matched to a gene: 14. Produced via immunoSEQ multiplex PCR; TCRdb's table is partial and in-frame only. The table lists about 79,000 clones, approximately 85% of them singletons. This chain uses TRBV9 with TRBJ1-2; 11 positions agree with TRBD1. This specimen was CD4+ or CD8+ T cells sorted from blood, taken in a trial of the OX40 agonist ivuxolimab. The receptor was isolated from an adult with an advanced solid tumor such as melanoma, head and neck, liver or kidney cancer. DNA for the CDR3: TGTGCCAGCAGCGAACCCGGGACAGGGGGACTTTCGAGCTATGGCTACACCTTC. It specifies CASSEPGTGGLSSYGYTF.